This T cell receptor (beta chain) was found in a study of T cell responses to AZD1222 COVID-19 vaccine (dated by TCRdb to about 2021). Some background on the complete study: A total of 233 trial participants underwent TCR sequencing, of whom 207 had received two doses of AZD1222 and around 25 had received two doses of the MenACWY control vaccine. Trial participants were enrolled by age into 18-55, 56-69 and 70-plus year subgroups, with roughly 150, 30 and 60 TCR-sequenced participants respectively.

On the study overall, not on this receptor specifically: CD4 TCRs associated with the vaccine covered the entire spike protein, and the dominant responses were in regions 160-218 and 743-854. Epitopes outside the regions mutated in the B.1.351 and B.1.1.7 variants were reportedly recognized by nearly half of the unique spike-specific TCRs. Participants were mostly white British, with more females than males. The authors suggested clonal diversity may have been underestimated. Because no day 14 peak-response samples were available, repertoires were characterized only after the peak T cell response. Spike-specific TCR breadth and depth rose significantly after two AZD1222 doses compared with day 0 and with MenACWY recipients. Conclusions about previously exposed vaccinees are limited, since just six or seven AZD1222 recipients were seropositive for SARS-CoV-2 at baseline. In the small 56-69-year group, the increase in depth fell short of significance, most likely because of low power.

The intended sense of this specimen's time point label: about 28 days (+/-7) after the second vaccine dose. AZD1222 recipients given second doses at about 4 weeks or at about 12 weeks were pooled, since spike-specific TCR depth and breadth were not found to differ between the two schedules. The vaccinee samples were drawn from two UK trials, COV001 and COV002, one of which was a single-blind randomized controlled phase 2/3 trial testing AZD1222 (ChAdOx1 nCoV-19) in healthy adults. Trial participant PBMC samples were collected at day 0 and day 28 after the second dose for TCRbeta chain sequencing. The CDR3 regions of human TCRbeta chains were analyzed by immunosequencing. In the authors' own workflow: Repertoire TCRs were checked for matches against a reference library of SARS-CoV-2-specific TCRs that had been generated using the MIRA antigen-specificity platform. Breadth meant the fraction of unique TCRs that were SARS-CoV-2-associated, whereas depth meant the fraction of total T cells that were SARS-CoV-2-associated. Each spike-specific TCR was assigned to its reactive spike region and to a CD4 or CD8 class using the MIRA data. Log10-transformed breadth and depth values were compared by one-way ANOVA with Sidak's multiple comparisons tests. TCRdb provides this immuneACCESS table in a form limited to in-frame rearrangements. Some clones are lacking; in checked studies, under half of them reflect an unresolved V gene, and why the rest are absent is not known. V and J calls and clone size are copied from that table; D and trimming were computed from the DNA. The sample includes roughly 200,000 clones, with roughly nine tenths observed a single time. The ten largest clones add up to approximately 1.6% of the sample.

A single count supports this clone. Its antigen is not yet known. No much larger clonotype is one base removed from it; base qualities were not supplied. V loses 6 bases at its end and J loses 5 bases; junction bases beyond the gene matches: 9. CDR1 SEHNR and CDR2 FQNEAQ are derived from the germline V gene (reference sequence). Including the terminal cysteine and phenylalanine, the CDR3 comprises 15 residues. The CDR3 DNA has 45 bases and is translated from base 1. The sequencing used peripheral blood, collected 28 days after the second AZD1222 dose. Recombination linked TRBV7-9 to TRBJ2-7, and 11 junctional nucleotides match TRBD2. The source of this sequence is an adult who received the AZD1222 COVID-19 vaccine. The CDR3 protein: CASSLSLAGVNEQYF. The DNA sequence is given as TGTGCCAGCAGTCTGTCACTAGCGGGAGTCAACGAGCAGTACTTC.